This record looks at one T cell receptor (beta chain) sequence and its context. Its antigen remains unidentified. Every donor was a Caucasian adult from Nashville, Tennessee. The data were taken from a study of shared clonotypes between healthy human individuals. Overall study results and limits: Compared with clonotypes that all four donors shared, non-shared clonotypes had lower generation probabilities. For naive CD4 cells, approximately 4.8% of clonotypes were shared across a handful of donors.

The germline gives CDR1 MNHEY, CDR2 SVGAGI. Trimming took 6 bases from V and 5 from J, leaving 13 bases between them. The CDR3 consists of 13 residues. DNA at roughly 0.2 ug, roughly 30,000 T cell genomes, went into sorted-subset replicate PCRs. The method was immunoSEQ multiplex PCR; TCRdb's version includes in-frame clones alone and lacks a portion of them. The sample contains around 2,000,000 clones, roughly 95% of which appear only once. The chain recombines TRBV6-5 with TRBJ2-5; D not resolved. Sequencing was done on a sample of naive CD4+ T cells sorted from blood. This sample's subset: CD45RA+ positively selected. This TCR was sampled from a man aged 18-30 years in good health. In DNA form, the CDR3 reads TGTGCCAGCAGCCGGCGTGAGGTGGAGACCCAGTACTTC. This encodes CASSRREVETQYF.